The 12 T cell receptor beta chains listed next were all sequenced from one sample in a study of Graves' ophthalmopathy and Graves' hyperthyroidism. Amplification from RNA transcripts yielded the TCR beta CDR3 regions. HTBI primers served in a first-round RT-PCR, which a second-round multiplex PCR followed. TCRdb reanalysed the multiplex PCR reads using MiXCR and keeps one entry per CDR3 protein. The sample has more than 300,000 distinct CDR3 sequences, 15% seen once. Specimen: peripheral blood. These receptor sequences come from a woman between 18 and 30 years old with stable Graves' hyperthyroidism.

There are many counts of this clonotype. This chain connects TRBV6-1 to TRBJ2-7; D gene uncertain. Trimming shortened V by 3 bases and J by 0 bases, and 12 bases separated the two germline ends. The CDR3 is made up of 15 amino acids. Germline values: CDR1 MNHNS, CDR2 SASEGT. CDR3 nucleotide sequence: TGTGCCAGCAGTGATACCGGGCCTTACTCCTACGAGCAGTACTTC. Translation: CASSDTGPYSYEQYF.

The chain has TRBV15 and TRBJ1-5; D is unclear. Germline CDR1 and CDR2: LNHNV and YYDKDF (reference sequence). Trimming took 1 base from V and 8 from J, leaving 9 bases between them. This CDR3 is 13 amino acids long. CDR3 DNA sequence: TGTGCCACCAGCAGAGGTGATCTCGAGCCCCAGCATTTT. Translation: CATSRGDLEPQHF.

The chain is built from TRBV12-3 or TRBV12-4 and TRBJ1-2; no clear D. The CDR3 is 15 amino acids. Trimming took off 6 bases at V and 0 bases at J, with 14 bases between the two ends. Here the CDR3 reads CASSPDVIANYGYTF. As DNA, the CDR3 is TGTGCCAGCAGCCCGGACGTCATAGCTAACTATGGCTACACCTTC.

This clonotype showed up many times. The chain has TRBV20-1 and TRBJ2-5; 7 nucleotides line up with TRBD1. The trim removed 6 bases at V and 2 bases at J, leaving 3 bases unmatched. CDR1 and CDR2 from the germline V gene are DFQATT and SNEGSKA (reference sequence). The CDR3 sequence is 12 residues long. As DNA, the CDR3 is TGCAGTGCATCGGACAGGCAAGAGACCCAGTACTTC. Translating gives CSASDRQETQYF.

Many counts were recorded for this clonotype. The chain couples TRBV2 to TRBJ2-5; the D gene is possibly TRBD2 (5 bases). CDR1 is SNHLY, CDR2 FYNNEI, per germline. This CDR3 spans 12 amino acids. V was cut by 4 bases and J by 7 bases, with 10 bases left in between. Written as DNA, the CDR3 is TGTGCCAGCAGTGTTCTTCGGGGGACCCAGTACTTC. Its protein is CASSVLRGTQYF.

This clonotype has at least ten counts. The chain combines TRBV6-1 with TRBJ2-7; maybe TRBD1 (5 bases). The CDR3 loop spans 14 amino acids. Germline V gene lookup returns CDR1 MNHNS and CDR2 SASEGT. Trimming took 3 bases from V and 0 from J, leaving 9 bases between them. For the CDR3, the DNA is TGTGCCAGCAGTGATACAGGTTTCTCCTACGAGCAGTACTTC. This gives the protein CASSDTGFSYEQYF.

The chain has TRBV11-2 and TRBJ2-2; 9 bases line up with TRBD1. The germline gives CDR1 SGHAT, CDR2 FQNNGV. The V segment lost 4 bases and the J segment 4 bases; nucleotides outside the gene matches: 7. There are 16 residues in the CDR3. CDR3 amino acids: CASSSPTGGSTGELFF. The DNA of the CDR3 is TGTGCCAGCAGCTCGCCGACAGGGGGGAGCACCGGGGAGCTGTTTTTT.

This clonotype was found many times. CDR3: CASSMGWGGGSAEAFF. Written as DNA, the CDR3 is TGTGCCAGTAGTATGGGGTGGGGAGGCGGTTCGGCTGAAGCTTTCTTT. The rearrangement joins TRBV19 to TRBJ1-1, with D uncertain. The V gene's germline CDR1 is LNHDA and CDR2 SQIVND (reference sequence). With 3 bases removed from V and 6 bases from J, the gap between germline ends came to 20 bases. The CDR3 contains 16 residues.

This chain uses TRBV7-8 with TRBJ1-5; 9 bases map to TRBD1. V lost 4 bases to trimming and J lost 1 base; unmatched junction nucleotides: 11. The CDR3 spans 18 residues. Germline CDR1 reads SGHVS; CDR2 reads FQNEAQ. The CDR3 coding sequence is TGTGCCAGCAGCTGGACAGGGGAGGGTTACGGAAGCAATCAGCCCCAGCATTTT. This encodes CASSWTGEGYGSNQPQHF. Variable domain in full (rest from reference TRBV7-8 and TRBJ1-5): GAGVSQSPRYKVAKRGQDVALRCDPISGHVSLFWYQQALGQGPEFLTYFQNEAQLDKSGLPSDRFFAERPEGSVSTLKIQRTQQEDSAVYLCASSWTGEGYGSNQPQHFGDGTRLSIL.

This clonotype was found many times. The V and J genes are TRBV2 and TRBJ2-4; D is unresolved. The CDR3 length is 15 residues. CDR1 and CDR2 (germline): SNHLY, FYNNEI. V lost 2 bases, J lost 0 bases, and 8 bases lay in between. The CDR3 DNA reads TGTGCCAGCAGTGAAAGGGAACCAGCCAAAAACATTCAGTACTTC. It is translated as CASSEREPAKNIQYF.

In its sample, this clonotype was seen many times. The rearrangement joins TRBV6-2 or TRBV6-3 to TRBJ2-7; D is tentatively TRBD1 or TRBD2 (5 bases each). The CDR3 sequence is 16 residues long. Trimming took off 5 bases at V and 1 base at J, with 18 bases between the two ends. Germline loops: CDR1 MNHEY, CDR2 SVGEGT. As DNA, the CDR3 is TGTGCCAGCAGTCCACCCCCGGGACCGCTGTCCTACGAGCAGTACTTC. This codes for CASSPPPGPLSYEQYF.

The V and J genes are TRBV3-1 and TRBJ2-7; a possible D gene is TRBD1 (5 bases). V was pared by 3 bases and J by 2 bases, with 8 bases between. Germline values: CDR1 LGHDT, CDR2 YNNKEL (reference sequence). This CDR3 spans 13 amino acids. The CDR3 protein is CASSQGLPYEQYF. The CDR3 nucleotides read TGTGCCAGCAGCCAGGGGCTCCCCTACGAGCAGTACTTC.